The rows below give T cell receptor beta chains drawn from one sample of a study of T cell responses to AZD1222 COVID-19 vaccine. Data came from immunoSEQ multiplex PCR; TCRdb stores just in-frame clones and leaves some out. Seen here are 99,000 or so clones, approximately 89% observed once, and the top ten hold approximately 40%. Source: peripheral blood, taken 28 days after the second AZD1222 dose. Every receptor here comes from an adult who received the AZD1222 COVID-19 vaccine. The CDR3 runs from the conserved cysteine through the conserved F or W. The D gene is left open where the match is weak. For some rows the clone size is stated as once, few or many, or as a class when expanded; others skip it.

CDR3 DNA,CDR3 protein,J gene,D gene,clone size,V gene
TGTGCCAGCAGTGACAGGGAAGTTCAGCATTTT,CASSDREVQHF,TRBJ1-5,TRBD1,-,TRBV6-2/TRBV6-3
TGTGCCAGCAGCGTAAGACCGCGGCAGGGTACCTCCTACAATGAGCAGTTCTTC,CASSVRPRQGTSYNEQFF,TRBJ2-1,-,-,TRBV7-2
TGTGCCAGCAGTGTCGACTACCAAGAGACCCAGTACTTC,CASSVDYQETQYF,TRBJ2-5,-,-,TRBV2
TGTGCCAGCAGCTTAGCGCACGGAGGGAATCAGCCCCAGCATTTT,CASSLAHGGNQPQHF,TRBJ1-5,-,few,TRBV7-9
TGTGCCTGGAGTCAAGGGAATACGGATCAGCCCCAGCATTTT,CAWSQGNTDQPQHF,TRBJ1-5,-,-,TRBV30
TGTGCCAGCAGGGGGACTAGCGGGAGTTCCGAGCAGTACTTC,CASRGTSGSSEQYF,TRBJ2-7,TRBD2,-,TRBV6-5
TGTGCCAGCAGACAGACAGGACCCAACAAAAACATTCAGTACTTC,CASRQTGPNKNIQYF,TRBJ2-4,-,-,TRBV5-6
TGTGCCATCAGTGTAAAGATGGCCTATGGCTACACCTTC,CAISVKMAYGYTF,TRBJ1-2,-,few,TRBV10-3
TGTGCCAGCAGTGAAGCGGGCGCAGGCTCCTACGAGCAGTACTTC,CASSEAGAGSYEQYF,TRBJ2-7,-,-,TRBV2
TGTGCCAGCAGCTTCTTGGGCGGTGAGCAGTTCTTC,CASSFLGGEQFF,TRBJ2-1,-,-,TRBV11-2
TGTGCCAGCAGTTACTCACGAGATACGCAGTATTTT,CASSYSRDTQYF,TRBJ2-3,-,-,TRBV6-5
TGTGCCAGCAGCTTAGATCACAGCCCCCAAGAGACCCAGTACTTC,CASSLDHSPQETQYF,TRBJ2-5,-,-,TRBV7-2
TGTGCCAGCAGCTCGGGTAGCGGGAGGACGGAGACCCAGTACTTC,CASSSGSGRTETQYF,TRBJ2-5,TRBD2,-,TRBV7-9
TGTGCCAGCAGTTGGCAGGAGAACACTGAAGCTTTCTTT,CASSWQENTEAFF,TRBJ1-1,-,-,TRBV12-3/TRBV12-4
TGTGCCAGCAGCGATGGACAAGAGCAGTTCTTC,CASSDGQEQFF,TRBJ2-1,-,-,TRBV14
TGTGCCAGCAGTTTACCGGGACTAGTTCCCCGTGGGTTCTTC,CASSLPGLVPRGFF,TRBJ2-1,TRBD2,-,TRBV27
TGCGCCAGCAGCCAAGCCCTGGTGAACACTGAAGCTTTCTTT,CASSQALVNTEAFF,TRBJ1-1,-,-,TRBV4-1
TGTGCCAGCAGCTTTCAGGGGGGCAATCAGCCCCAGCATTTT,CASSFQGGNQPQHF,TRBJ1-5,TRBD1,-,TRBV13
TGTGCCAGCAGTTTGTCTCAGGCCGTCGCTACATCCGAGCAGTACTTC,CASSLSQAVATSEQYF,TRBJ2-7,-,-,TRBV6-5
TGTGCCAGCTCACGGGACACGATAAAAGAGACCCAGTACTTC,CASSRDTIKETQYF,TRBJ2-5,-,-,TRBV18
TGTGCCAGTACTGTCGAGGGTGGGAGGGCCTCTCACCGCTACAATGAGCAGTTCTTC,CASTVEGGRASHRYNEQFF,TRBJ2-1,TRBD2,once,TRBV19
TGTGCCAGCAGCTCCCGGCGGAAAAGGGGAGGCTCTGGGGCCAACGTCCTGACTTTC,CASSSRRKRGGSGANVLTF,TRBJ2-6,-,-,TRBV11-2
TGTGCCAGCAGCCAAGAGGGGACTGCGAACCAGTACTTC,CASSQEGTANQYF,TRBJ2-7,-,-,TRBV3-1/TRBV3-2
TGCGCCAGCAGCACTCAGACAGGAGATGGCTACACCTTC,CASSTQTGDGYTF,TRBJ1-2,-,-,TRBV5-1
TGTGCCATCAGTGAGGCAGACTACGAGCAGTACTTC,CAISEADYEQYF,TRBJ2-7,-,-,TRBV10-3
TGTGCCAGCAGCTTACTGACAGGGGCGGTCACTGAAGCTTTCTTT,CASSLLTGAVTEAFF,TRBJ1-1,TRBD1,-,TRBV11-2
TGTGCCAGCAAGGGCGTTCGGCGGACAAAGGGCACCGGGGAGCTGTTTTTT,CASKGVRRTKGTGELFF,TRBJ2-2,-,few,TRBV2
TGTGCCAGCAGCCAAGATCCCGGGGGCGGCTACGAGCAGTACTTC,CASSQDPGGGYEQYF,TRBJ2-7,-,-,TRBV3-1/TRBV3-2
TGTGCCAGCAGCCTAGGGCGGCCGAACACCGGGGAGCTGTTTTTT,CASSLGRPNTGELFF,TRBJ2-2,-,-,TRBV6-1
TGTGCCAGTCAGACAGGTCCTGGGGCCAACGTCCTGACTTTC,CASQTGPGANVLTF,TRBJ2-6,-,-,TRBV9
TGTGCCAGCAGACGGACAGGGGTGGCCACCGGGGAGCTGTTTTTT,CASRRTGVATGELFF,TRBJ2-2,TRBD1,-,TRBV2
TGTGCCTGGTCCTTAATGAAGGAAAAACTGTTTTTT,CAWSLMKEKLFF,TRBJ1-4,-,-,TRBV30
TGTGCCAGCAGCTTGGGGCAATCCGAGCAGTACTTC,CASSLGQSEQYF,TRBJ2-7,-,-,TRBV5-4
TGTGCCAGCAGTTTAGAACAGGGGAAGCGTGAGCAGTTCTTC,CASSLEQGKREQFF,TRBJ2-1,TRBD1,-,TRBV28
TGTGCCAGCAGTTCGGGGACAGGCAATCAGCCCCAGCATTTT,CASSSGTGNQPQHF,TRBJ1-5,TRBD1,-,TRBV27
TGTGCCAGCAGTGACCTAGCGTCGTCCTCCTATGGCTACACCTTC,CASSDLASSSYGYTF,TRBJ1-2,-,-,TRBV6-1
TGTGCCAGCTCTGTCGACAGGGGCTATGGCTACACCTTC,CASSVDRGYGYTF,TRBJ1-2,TRBD1,-,TRBV18
TGCGCCAGCAGCCAAGATGAGGCCAGCTCGAAAGGCTCCTACGAGCAGTACTTC,CASSQDEASSKGSYEQYF,TRBJ2-7,-,once,TRBV4-3
TGTGCCAGCAGTGAAGTGCCCGGGCGCCGGGGGGTATTGGCCAAAAACATTCAGTACTTC,CASSEVPGRRGVLAKNIQYF,TRBJ2-4,TRBD2,-,TRBV6-1
TGTGCCAGCAGCCCACGGACAGTCTCTGGAAACACCATATATTTT,CASSPRTVSGNTIYF,TRBJ1-3,-,-,TRBV7-8
TGTGCCAGCAGTTTAGGGTTGCTGAGATACGAGCAGTACTTC,CASSLGLLRYEQYF,TRBJ2-7,-,-,TRBV28
TGTGCCAGCAGTGAGGGACAGGGCATAAGGGGAGCCAAAAACATTCAGTACTTC,CASSEGQGIRGAKNIQYF,TRBJ2-4,TRBD1,-,TRBV2
TGTGCCAGCAGCGAGGGGGCGTGGGTCCAAGAGACCCAGTACTTC,CASSEGAWVQETQYF,TRBJ2-5,TRBD1,few,TRBV9
TGTGCCAACCACCTAGCCAAAAACATTCAGTACTTC,CANHLAKNIQYF,TRBJ2-4,-,-,TRBV6-5
TGTGCCAGCAGCGAGGGGACAGGGTGGAAGGCCAAAAACATTCAGTACTTC,CASSEGTGWKAKNIQYF,TRBJ2-4,TRBD1,-,TRBV9
TGTGCCAGCAGTTACCCCCCTTCAACTTTCTTT,CASSYPPSTFF,TRBJ1-1,-,-,TRBV6-5
TGCAGTGTATCCGGGGCCGAGCAGTACTTC,CSVSGAEQYF,TRBJ2-7,-,-,TRBV20-1
TGTGCCAGCAGCCGACTAGCGGGAGGCCAAGAGACCCAGTACTTC,CASSRLAGGQETQYF,TRBJ2-5,TRBD2,once,TRBV6-4
TGTGCCAGTAGTATGGCAGGAGGGGAATGGGCCTACGAGCAGTACTTC,CASSMAGGEWAYEQYF,TRBJ2-7,-,-,TRBV19
TGTGCCACCGGGCGCACGGGAGGGCCCGATGAGCAGTTCTTC,CATGRTGGPDEQFF,TRBJ2-1,TRBD2,-,TRBV24-1
TGCAGCGTAAGGGGCCAGAACACTGAAGCTTTCTTT,CSVRGQNTEAFF,TRBJ1-1,-,-,TRBV29-1
TGTGCCAGCAGTTTACTACAGGGGGCTGCTGAAGCTTTCTTT,CASSLLQGAAEAFF,TRBJ1-1,TRBD1,-,TRBV28
TGCGCCAGCAGCTTGTACGTCGGGGAGACCCAGTACTTC,CASSLYVGETQYF,TRBJ2-5,-,-,TRBV5-1